This entry describes one T cell receptor (beta chain). Authors' data handling: Reference gene primer amplification in the assay estimated nucleated cell counts. Measured with immunoSEQ multiplex PCR; TCRdb has only the in-frame clones, and not every one. The V and J calls and clone size come from that table; D and trimming were worked out from the DNA. This sample yields some 290,000 clones, of which about 86% are seen a single time; 2.5% to 3% belongs to the top ten. This entry is derived from a study of blood T cell repertoires in COVID-19. Study-wide context: T cells, B-cell-depleted T cells, or PBMCs supplied cDNA or gDNA.

With 10 bases clipped from V and 5 bases from J, the junction kept 4 bases outside the gene matches. The germline V gene has CDR1 MNHEY and CDR2 SVGAGI. The CDR3 covers 12 residues. The receptor was derived from a woman aged 55-69 years with active or convalescent COVID-19. V usage is TRBV6-5 and J usage is TRBJ1-1; 10 nucleotides match TRBD1. Source material: peripheral blood. The DNA for the CDR3 is TGTGCCACAGACAGGGGGCAGACTGAAGCTTTCTTT. Translated: CATDRGQTEAFF.